This is a list of T cell receptor beta chains from one sample in a study of control samples from healthy donors and cancer patients. Assay used: immunoSEQ multiplex PCR; TCRdb lists only in-frame clones, some missing. This sample yields under 95,000 clones, of which more than 75% are seen a single time; approximately 16% belongs to the top ten. Sequenced input: blood. All receptors derive from a man between 45 and 60 years old in good health. The CDR3 runs from the conserved cysteine through the conserved F or W. Fields, in order: CDR3 length, D gene, V gene, J gene, clone size, CDR3 protein, CDR3 DNA. The D gene is left open where the match is weak. Where a row states a size, it is once, few, many or the class of an expanded clone; other rows omit it.

length: 18
D: TRBD2
V: TRBV5-4
J: TRBJ2-1
size: NA
CDR3: CASSLRTSGRISYNEQFF
DNA: TGTGCCAGCAGCTTGAGGACTAGCGGGAGGATATCCTACAATGAGCAGTTCTTC

length: 13
D: NA
V: TRBV20-1
J: TRBJ1-5
size: few
CDR3: CSASANSFQPQHF
DNA: TGCAGTGCTAGTGCGAACAGCTTTCAGCCCCAGCATTTT

length: 12
D: TRBD1
V: TRBV19
J: TRBJ1-5
size: few
CDR3: CACRQGDQPQHF
DNA: TGTGCCTGCCGACAGGGGGATCAGCCCCAGCATTTT

length: 16
D: NA
V: TRBV5-5
J: TRBJ1-1
size: few
CDR3: CASSLSWWAMNTEAFF
DNA: TGTGCCAGCAGCCTGTCCTGGTGGGCTATGAACACTGAAGCTTTCTTT

length: 17
D: TRBD2
V: TRBV4-2
J: TRBJ2-7
size: NA
CDR3: CASSQSQIAGKPYEQYF
DNA: TGTGCCAGCAGCCAATCTCAGATAGCGGGAAAACCCTACGAGCAGTACTTC

length: 12
D: NA
V: TRBV7-3
J: TRBJ2-2
size: NA
CDR3: CASSSQAGELFF
DNA: TGTGCCAGCAGCTCCCAGGCCGGGGAGCTGTTTTTT

length: 18
D: NA
V: TRBV7-9
J: TRBJ2-6
size: NA
CDR3: CASSLPSRRGSGANVLTF
DNA: TGTGCCAGCAGCTTACCCTCCCGGAGGGGCTCTGGGGCCAACGTCCTGACTTTC

length: 12
D: NA
V: TRBV9
J: TRBJ2-1
size: NA
CDR3: CASSDRDSEQFF
DNA: TGTGCCAGCAGCGACAGGGACTCTGAGCAGTTCTTC

length: 13
D: NA
V: TRBV27
J: TRBJ1-1
size: NA
CDR3: CASSQYRGTEAFF
DNA: TGTGCCAGCAGCCAATACCGGGGCACTGAAGCTTTCTTT

length: 17
D: NA
V: TRBV28
J: TRBJ1-6
size: NA
CDR3: CASSPPPRGSYNSPLHF
DNA: TGTGCCAGCAGTCCCCCACCCCGAGGCTCCTATAATTCACCCCTCCACTTT

length: 14
D: NA
V: TRBV11-2
J: TRBJ2-7
size: NA
CDR3: CASNQQGFRDEQYF
DNA: TGTGCCAGCAACCAACAGGGCTTTAGAGACGAGCAGTACTTC

length: 13
D: TRBD2
V: TRBV11-3
J: TRBJ2-7
size: NA
CDR3: CASSLVGRYEQYF
DNA: TGTGCCAGCAGCTTAGTCGGGAGGTACGAGCAGTACTTC

length: 16
D: NA
V: TRBV6-1
J: TRBJ2-5
size: NA
CDR3: CASSEGRADNLETQYF
DNA: TGTGCCAGCAGTGAAGGTCGGGCAGATAACCTAGAGACCCAGTACTTC

length: 15
D: TRBD2
V: TRBV5-1
J: TRBJ2-3
size: once
CDR3: CASSPGGRASDTQYF
DNA: TGCGCCAGCAGCCCGGGGGGGAGGGCCTCAGATACGCAGTATTTT

length: 15
D: NA
V: TRBV4-3
J: TRBJ2-2
size: NA
CDR3: CASSPGTVNTGELFF
DNA: TGCGCCAGCAGCCCCGGGACGGTTAACACCGGGGAGCTGTTTTTT

length: 16
D: NA
V: TRBV5-5
J: TRBJ1-5
size: NA
CDR3: CASSLGWGFRNQPQHF
DNA: TGTGCCAGCAGCTTGGGGTGGGGGTTTCGCAATCAGCCCCAGCATTTT

length: 14
D: TRBD1
V: TRBV10-3
J: TRBJ1-1
size: NA
CDR3: CAISTGTENTEAFF
DNA: TGTGCCATCAGTACCGGGACAGAGAACACTGAAGCTTTCTTT

length: 14
D: TRBD1
V: TRBV19
J: TRBJ1-5
size: NA
CDR3: CASSTNRGGQPQHF
DNA: TGTGCCAGTAGTACTAACAGGGGGGGTCAGCCCCAGCATTTT

length: 13
D: TRBD2
V: TRBV7-2
J: TRBJ2-1
size: NA
CDR3: CASSFTSGSEQFF
DNA: TGTGCCAGCAGCTTTACTAGCGGGAGCGAGCAGTTCTTC

length: 15
D: NA
V: TRBV4-1
J: TRBJ2-3
size: NA
CDR3: CASSLQGPSTDTQYF
DNA: TGCGCCAGCAGCCTACAGGGTCCTAGCACAGATACGCAGTATTTT

length: 20
D: TRBD2
V: TRBV28
J: TRBJ2-1
size: NA
CDR3: CASSFLQLGGRALSYNEQFF
DNA: TGTGCCAGCAGTTTTCTCCAATTGGGCGGGAGGGCCCTCTCCTACAATGAGCAGTTCTTC

length: 12
D: NA
V: TRBV30
J: TRBJ1-6
size: NA
CDR3: CAWGQGESPLHF
DNA: TGTGCCTGGGGGCAGGGAGAATCACCCCTCCACTTT

length: 17
D: TRBD2
V: TRBV7-2
J: TRBJ2-2
size: once
CDR3: CASSFISGGPNTGELFF
DNA: TGTGCCAGCAGCTTTATATCGGGAGGACCGAACACCGGGGAGCTGTTTTTT

length: 14
D: NA
V: TRBV7-9
J: TRBJ1-5
size: NA
CDR3: CASSLPGYNQPQHF
DNA: TGTGCCAGCAGCTTACCCGGGTACAATCAGCCCCAGCATTTT

length: 20
D: NA
V: TRBV6-6
J: TRBJ2-6
size: NA
CDR3: CASSSPGGVRGYSGANVLTF
DNA: TGTGCCAGCAGCTCTCCTGGGGGAGTAAGGGGCTACTCTGGGGCCAACGTCCTGACTTTC

length: 13
D: NA
V: TRBV7-6
J: TRBJ2-7
size: NA
CDR3: CASSLSGTYEQYF
DNA: TGTGCCAGCAGCTTATCCGGGACCTACGAGCAGTACTTC

length: 16
D: NA
V: TRBV2
J: TRBJ2-7
size: NA
CDR3: CASSEVGSSDLYEQYF
DNA: TGTGCCAGCAGTGAAGTAGGGTCCAGCGACCTCTACGAGCAGTACTTC

length: 15
D: NA
V: TRBV19
J: TRBJ1-2
size: NA
CDR3: CASSGPHQGYVGYTF
DNA: TGTGCCAGTAGTGGCCCACACCAGGGTTATGTCGGCTACACCTTC

length: 19
D: TRBD2
V: TRBV5-8
J: TRBJ2-2
size: NA
CDR3: CASSLYNGRARTGAGELFF
DNA: TGTGCCAGCAGCTTGTACAACGGGAGGGCCAGAACTGGCGCCGGGGAGCTGTTTTTT

length: 15
D: TRBD1
V: TRBV19
J: TRBJ2-2
size: NA
CDR3: CASSRDSTYTGELFF
DNA: TGTGCCAGTAGTAGGGACAGTACGTACACCGGGGAGCTGTTTTTT

length: 15
D: NA
V: TRBV5-1
J: TRBJ2-1
size: NA
CDR3: CASSFFAARGNEQFF
DNA: TGCGCCAGCAGCTTCTTCGCGGCACGTGGGAATGAGCAGTTCTTC

length: 12
D: NA
V: TRBV7-3
J: TRBJ2-5
size: NA
CDR3: CASSLDRRTQYF
DNA: TGTGCCAGCAGCTTGGACAGACGGACCCAGTACTTC

length: 15
D: TRBD1
V: TRBV11-3
J: TRBJ1-4
size: NA
CDR3: CASSLQTGEGEKLFF
DNA: TGTGCCAGCAGCTTACAAACAGGGGAGGGTGAAAAACTGTTTTTT

length: 16
D: TRBD1
V: TRBV6-6
J: TRBJ2-2
size: NA
CDR3: CASSSTGGARTGELFF
DNA: TGTGCCAGCAGTTCAACAGGGGGCGCGCGAACCGGGGAGCTGTTTTTT

length: 14
D: NA
V: TRBV3-1/TRBV3-2
J: TRBJ2-5
size: NA
CDR3: CASSQRTVQETQYF
DNA: TGTGCCAGCAGCCAAAGGACAGTCCAAGAGACCCAGTACTTC

length: 13
D: NA
V: TRBV12-3/TRBV12-4
J: TRBJ1-5
size: NA
CDR3: CASSLTSNQPQHF
DNA: TGTGCCAGCAGTTTAACTAGCAATCAGCCCCAGCATTTT

length: 15
D: NA
V: TRBV7-9
J: TRBJ1-1
size: NA
CDR3: CASSFPPGQNTEAFF
DNA: TGTGCCAGCAGCTTCCCACCGGGCCAAAACACTGAAGCTTTCTTT